These 23 T cell receptor beta chains originate from one sample sequenced in a study of cytomegalovirus exposure and HLA in healthy donors. The PCR ran on 60 Vbeta and 13 Jbeta primers. TCRdb's table, derived via immunoSEQ multiplex PCR, lists solely in-frame clones and lacks some. The sample has about 130,000 clones; roughly 70% are singletons. The sample comprised PBMCs. The receptors were gathered from a man aged 25 to 40 in good health and CMV-seronegative.

This sequence joins TRBV27 and TRBJ2-1, with TRBD2 matching 12 bases. Trimming at V came to 6 bases and at J to 3 bases, leaving 3 bases not matched to a gene. Per the germline V gene, CDR1 is MNHEY and CDR2 is SMNVEV (reference sequence). The CDR3 is made up of 15 amino acids. CDR3 loop: CASSRGLAGYNEQFF. The CDR3, as DNA: TGTGCCAGCAGCCGGGGACTAGCGGGCTACAATGAGCAGTTCTTC.

The chain joins TRBV2 to TRBJ2-3; TRBD2 matches 8 bases. This CDR3 region has 15 residues. The ends lost 6 bases at V and 0 bases at J; junction bases unmatched: 5. CDR1 SNHLY and CDR2 FYNNEI come from the germline V gene. In DNA form, the CDR3 reads TGTGCCAGCAGCGGGGGGGCCTTTAGCACAGATACGCAGTATTTT. Its protein product is CASSGGAFSTDTQYF.

The chain combines TRBV5-5 with TRBJ1-5; 11 bases are shared with TRBD1. CDR3 length: 15 amino acids. V gave up 0 bases and J gave up 6 bases; unmatched junction bases: 2. CDR1 is SGHKS and CDR2 is YYEKEE in the germline V gene (reference sequence). CDR3 sequence reads: CASSLGGTGGQPQHF. The CDR3 bases are TGTGCCAGCAGCTTGGGGGGGACAGGGGGTCAGCCCCAGCATTTT.

V is TRBV27 and J is TRBJ2-3; 13 positions agree with TRBD2. The CDR3 consists of 17 residues. The V segment lost 6 bases and the J segment 2 bases; nucleotides outside the gene matches: 8. Germline V gene sequence: CDR1 MNHEY, CDR2 SMNVEV (reference sequence). DNA for the CDR3: TGTGCCAGCAGCCTGACACTAGCGGGGGGGCCCACAGATACGCAGTATTTT. It is translated as CASSLTLAGGPTDTQYF.

The CDR3 DNA reads TGTGCCAGCAGAGTACAGGGGATCCGGAACGAGCAGTACTTC. This codes for CASRVQGIRNEQYF. The chain joins TRBV6-5 to TRBJ2-7, with TRBD1 matching 7 bases. Germline loops: CDR1 MNHEY, CDR2 SVGAGI. V shed 6 bases, J shed 5 bases, and the junction held 10 bases outside the gene matches. CDR3 length equals 14 residues.

This clone was counted only a few times. The rearrangement links TRBV4-2 to TRBJ2-4; D perhaps matches TRBD1 (6 bases). V was shortened by 1 base and J by 6 bases, with 16 bases between the two germline ends. CDR1 is LGHNA and CDR2 is YNFKEQ in the germline V gene. The CDR3 spans 16 residues. The CDR3 is CASSQGTRQVGNIQYF. For the CDR3, the DNA is TGTGCCAGCAGCCAAGGAACCCGACAGGTGGGAAACATTCAGTACTTC.

The V gene is TRBV4-3, the J gene TRBJ1-6; D unclear. This CDR3 has 15 amino acids. The germline V gene has CDR1 LGHNA and CDR2 YSLEER. Trimming stripped 0 bases from V and 4 bases from J, with 7 bases between. CDR3: CASSQDGRYNSPLHF. CDR3 bases: TGCGCCAGCAGCCAAGATGGGCGATATAATTCACCCCTCCACTTT.

CDR3: CASSSDRGVYEQYF. DNA of the CDR3: TGCGCCAGCAGCTCGGACAGGGGGGTCTACGAGCAGTACTTC. V and J are TRBV5-1 and TRBJ2-5; TRBD1 matches at 10 bases. The J call may be wrong; the DNA end is better matched by TRBJ2-7. Germline V gene lookup returns CDR1 SGHRS and CDR2 YFSETQ. This CDR3 region has 14 residues.

In its sample, this clone was seen a few times. V and J are TRBV6-4 and TRBJ1-5; the D gene is possibly TRBD1 (5 bases). Trimming cost V 5 bases and J 3 bases, with 14 bases left between them. The CDR3 is made up of 15 amino acids. The V gene's germline CDR1 is MRHNA and CDR2 SNTAGT. The CDR3 bases are TGTGCCAGCAGTCCAACGGGGGGTTCCAATCAGCCCCAGCATTTT. This gives the protein CASSPTGGSNQPQHF.

The rearrangement joins TRBV28 to TRBJ1-2, with 8 bases aligning to TRBD1. Trimming took 8 bases from V and 8 from J; bases not matched to a gene: 7. This CDR3 region has 12 residues. From germline, CDR1 is MDHEN and CDR2 SYDVKM. CDR3 DNA sequence: TGTGCCAGCGCATCGGACAGGGTGGGCTACACCTTC. Translating gives CASASDRVGYTF.

This clone came up once. CDR3 region: CASSRDHEKLFF. CDR3 in DNA: TGTGCCAGCAGCCGGGATCATGAAAAACTGTTTTTT. V and J are TRBV7-9 and TRBJ1-4; D gene uncertain. CDR3 size: 12 residues. V was pared by 5 bases and J by 6 bases, with 7 bases between. Germline V gene sequence: CDR1 SEHNR, CDR2 FQNEAQ (reference sequence).

The chain uses TRBV5-1 and TRBJ1-1; maybe TRBD1 (6 bases). Germline V lookup: CDR1 SGHRS, CDR2 YFSETQ. V lost 0 bases and J 6 bases, leaving 12 bases between the germline ends. This CDR3 spans 14 amino acids. The CDR3 reads CASSLGRGGSEAFF. CDR3 DNA: TGCGCCAGCAGCTTGGGGAGGGGGGGATCTGAAGCTTTCTTT.

The chain employs TRBV28 and TRBJ2-5; D is undetermined. With 0 bases removed from V and 5 bases from J, the gap between germline ends came to 7 bases. CDR3 length equals 13 residues. Per the germline V gene, CDR1 is MDHEN and CDR2 is SYDVKM. In nucleotides, the CDR3 is TGTGCCAGCAGTTTATGGCAGGCGGAGACCCAGTACTTC. Encoded protein: CASSLWQAETQYF.

The rearrangement uses TRBV2 and TRBJ2-7, with TRBD1 matching 11 bases. J gave up 7 bases and V 7 bases, and 9 bases lay outside the gene matches. The CDR3 is 14 residues long. Germline V CDR1 and CDR2: SNHLY, FYNNEI. The CDR3 DNA sequence: TGTGCCAGCACCGTAGGACAGGGGGCTCGAGAGCAGTACTTC. This translates into CASTVGQGAREQYF.

J is TRBJ1-2 and V is TRBV14; possible D gene TRBD1, 5 bases. The length of the CDR3 is 15 residues. The V gene's germline CDR1 is SGHDN and CDR2 FVKESK. Trimming removed 2 bases from V and 5 bases from J, with 15 bases in between. For the CDR3, the DNA is TGTGCCAGCAGCCAATTCATGTGGGGGGAGTATGGCTACACCTTC. It is translated as CASSQFMWGEYGYTF.

The chain uses TRBV6-4 and TRBJ2-2; 12 positions agree with TRBD1. J gave up 6 bases and V 4 bases, and 9 bases lay outside the gene matches. Germline CDR1 and CDR2: MRHNA and SNTAGT. This CDR3 comprises 17 residues. The CDR3 sequence is CASSVPPGQGASGELFF. CDR3 sequence (DNA): TGTGCCAGCAGTGTCCCGCCGGGACAGGGGGCCTCCGGGGAGCTGTTTTTT.

This sequence joins TRBV5-1 and TRBJ2-1, with 10 bases that match TRBD2. Trimming cost V 3 bases and J 8 bases; bases outside gene matches: 8. The CDR3 loop spans 15 amino acids. Germline CDR1 reads SGHRS; CDR2 reads YFSETQ. CDR3 DNA sequence: TGCGCCAGCAGCTCTCTAGCGGGGGATGGAGATGAGCAGTTCTTC. Translated, it gives CASSSLAGDGDEQFF.

The genes are TRBV7-2 and TRBJ1-2; 9 positions match TRBD1. The length of the CDR3 is 14 residues. Germline CDR1 and CDR2: SGHTA and FQGNSA. Trimming cost V 3 bases and J 4 bases; bases outside gene matches: 3. The CDR3 here is CASSLGQGPYGYTF. CDR3 coding DNA: TGTGCCAGCAGCTTGGGACAGGGACCCTATGGCTACACCTTC. The whole variable domain, remainder taken from reference TRBV7-2 and TRBJ1-2, is GAGVSQSPSNKVTEKGKDVELRCDPISGHTALYWYRQSLGQGLEFLIYFQGNSAPDKSGLPSDRFSAERTGGSVSTLTIQRTQQEDSAVYLCASSLGQGPYGYTFGSGTRLTVV.

This chain uses TRBV27 with TRBJ2-2; possibly TRBD2 for D (5 bases). V was pared by 6 bases and J by 1 base, with 15 bases between. Germline CDR1 MNHEY, CDR2 SMNVEV (reference sequence). The CDR3 extends over 16 amino acids. Here the CDR3 DNA reads TGTGCCAGCAGGGCGGGCCTTACCCTGAACACCGGGGAGCTGTTTTTT. Translating it yields CASRAGLTLNTGELFF.

The gene calls are TRBV6-1 and TRBJ2-7; 7 nucleotides align to TRBD1. CDR1 is MNHNS and CDR2 is SASEGT in the germline V gene. The trim removed 6 bases at V and 0 bases at J, leaving 8 bases unmatched. The CDR3 totals 15 residues. As DNA, the CDR3 is TGTGCCAGCAGGATACAGGGGACACTCTCCTACGAGCAGTACTTC. Amino acid sequence: CASRIQGTLSYEQYF.

This rearrangement joins TRBV21-1 to TRBJ2-7; the table names TRBD1, a call not compared with the DNA. TRBV21-1 is described as a pseudogene. The CDR3 spans 16 residues. In DNA form, the CDR3 reads TGTGCCAGCAATGCGCCGCCCAGGGGGCCTCTGGGCGAGCAGTACTTC. Residues: CASNAPPRGPLGEQYF.

This sequence joins TRBV5-5 and TRBJ2-2, with D possibly being TRBD2 (6 bases). This CDR3 region has 16 residues. V lost 1 base to trimming and J lost 4 bases, with 14 bases between them. Germline CDR1 reads SGHKS; CDR2 reads YYEKEE (reference sequence). For the CDR3, the DNA is TGTGCCAGCAGCTTGATCTTAGGGGAGGTCACCGGGGAGCTGTTTTTT. Translation gives CASSLILGEVTGELFF.

The chain is built from TRBV5-4 and TRBJ2-6; possible D gene TRBD2, 6 bases. The length of the CDR3 is 15 residues. Germline assignment: CDR1 SGHNT and CDR2 YYREEE (reference sequence). V lost 1 base and J lost 4, with 9 bases in between. The CDR3 nucleotides are TGTGCCAGCAGCTTGACGGGGGAGGGGGCCAACGTCCTGACTTTC. The encoded protein is CASSLTGEGANVLTF.